Reported below is one TCR beta chain. Its antigen remains undetermined. No qualities accompany the bases; no much larger clone lies one base away. The data derive from a study of low-dose radiotherapy and immunotherapy resistance in tumors (dated by TCRdb to 2022 to 2024). General notes on the study: Cohort 1 received 0.5 Gy per fraction every 2 weeks, with a prescribed total PTV dose of 6.5 Gy. Randomization of trial participants into treatment groups was not performed. Cohort 2 received 1 Gy per fraction every two weeks, with a total of 13 Gy over 26 weeks. Patients were given nivolumab as a 240 mg flat dose every two weeks and ipilimumab at 1 mg/kg every six weeks, with both drugs delivered intravenously. Aspirin 300 mg was taken orally once daily by patients for four cycles, starting on cycle 1 day 1. Every two weeks, patients got intravenous cyclophosphamide at 200 mg/m2, given one day ahead of each radiation and immunotherapy administration. Eight patients were included in the translational analysis, namely three from the first dose cohort plus the first five from the second dose cohort.

These reads were obtained on an Illumina HiSeq 2500. Superscript III and a set of TRAV- and TRBV-specific primers were used to synthesize first-strand cDNA, so that both TCRalpha and TCRbeta chains were covered. TCRs were amplified with Phusion for about 21 PCR cycles, with a constant-region primer paired with the adapter attached to the V primers. The isolated mRNA was amplified using the MessageAmp II aRNA Amplification Kit, with in vitro transcription performed for about 15 hours at 37 degrees C. The Dynabeads mRNA DIRECT Purification Kit was used to isolate the mRNA for TCR sequencing. Indexed Illumina adapters were added in a second approximately 26-cycle Phusion PCR, and the resulting products were purified with AMPure XP beads. From the authors' description of their analysis: Custom Perl scripts were used to pool TCR sequences that encoded the same protein, to remove out-of-frame sequences, and to calculate the abundance of each clonotype. TCR sequences supported by only a single read were excluded from analysis. Among the metrics used to describe the repertoires were Shannon entropy, Gini index, clonality, richness, and the frequency of TCRs shared between repertoires. TCRdb cleaned the public reads at Q25 with fastp, built clones with MiXCR and kept in-frame beta chains. Each CDR3 protein gets just one entry, which takes the most common genes and DNA from the rows behind it. It is TCRdb's table, rather than the study itself, that gives the V and J calls and clone size. This sample lists around 64,000 distinct CDR3 sequences; more than 20% were detected once. The ten largest clonotypes hold 5.5% to 8% of the sample.

CDR1 and CDR2, per the germline V gene, are MDHEN and SYDVKM. From its cysteine to its phenylalanine, the CDR3 spans 16 amino acids. Kept here is only the CDR3 DNA, which spans 48 bases and is read in frame from base 1. A distance of 17 bases separates the germline ends of V and J, which lose 6 bases and 1 base respectively. The time point label for this specimen denotes: before trial treatment. Donors were enrolled in RACIN, a single-arm phase I dose-escalation trial combining nivolumab, ipilimumab, aspirin, low-dose cyclophosphamide and low-dose radiotherapy. Eligible patients had advanced, TIL-negative solid tumors.

The source of this sequence is a male donor with rectosigmoid adenocarcinoma. The receptor chain draws on TRBV28 and TRBJ2-3, with TRBD1 perhaps the D gene, on 6 matching bases. Sequenced material: PBMCs, taken before treatment. Here is the DNA: TGTGCCAGCAGGGATGACAGGTTTTCGGGCACAGATACGCAGTATTTT. This sequence encodes CASRDDRFSGTDTQYF.